These 10 T cell receptor beta chains were sequenced from one sample in a study of blood T cell repertoires in COVID-19. The table came from immunoSEQ multiplex PCR; TCRdb's copy has only in-frame clones and leaves some out. Of about 300,000 clones in the sample, about nine tenths were seen once. Input material: PBMCs or T cells enriched from blood (not recorded which). The receptors come from a woman in her late teens or twenties who had recovered from COVID-19.

The chain is built from TRBV28 and TRBJ1-3, with 7 bases lining up with TRBD1. Germline-derived CDR1 and CDR2 are MDHEN and SYDVKM. CDR3 length: 15 amino acids. V dropped 6 bases and J dropped 3; count of bases not matched to a gene: 8. DNA of the CDR3: TGTGCCAGCAGACCTGCCGGGACAGATGGAAACACCATATATTTT. Protein sequence: CASRPAGTDGNTIYF. The full variable domain, in which reference TRBV28 and TRBJ1-3 provide the parts outside the CDR3, is DVKVTQSSRYLVKRTGEKVFLECVQDMDHENMFWYRQDPGLGLRLIYFSYDVKMKEKGDIPEGYSVSREKKERFSLILESASTNQTSMYLCASRPAGTDGNTIYFGEGSWLTVV.

The chain uses TRBV7-6 and TRBJ2-1; 9 positions match TRBD1. With V trimmed by 1 base and J by 5 bases, 9 bases remained unmatched. CDR3 length: 17 amino acids. The V gene's germline CDR1 is SGHVS and CDR2 FNYEAQ. CDR3 residues: CASSLGDPGQGNNEQFF. CDR3 DNA sequence: TGTGCCAGCAGCTTAGGGGATCCGGGACAGGGAAACAATGAGCAGTTCTTC.

The sample holds a few counts of this clone. The V call is TRBV4-1, the J call TRBJ2-5; D remains ambiguous. This CDR3 comprises 15 residues. With 1 base removed from V and 1 base from J, the gap between germline ends came to 10 bases. In germline, CDR1 is MGHRA, CDR2 YSYEKL. Here the CDR3 DNA reads TGCGCCAGCAGCCAAGGAATGAGGTCCCAAGAGACCCAGTACTTC. Translation: CASSQGMRSQETQYF.

The chain uses TRBV2 and TRBJ1-4; the D is unclear. The ends were cut back, 8 bases at V and 8 bases at J, with 21 bases in the middle. CDR1 and CDR2 (germline): SNHLY, FYNNEI. The CDR3 runs 15 residues. The CDR3 region has the DNA TGTGCCAGCGTAACTACCGGGATCTCGGGGGAAAAACTGTTTTTT. Translating gives CASVTTGISGEKLFF.

This clone was recorded only once. The rearrangement uses TRBV7-9 and TRBJ1-2; TRBD1 is a possible D gene (5 bases). Trimming left V 1 base short and J 4 bases short, with 10 bases between. This CDR3 region has 14 residues. The germline CDR1 and CDR2 sequences are SEHNR and FQNEAQ (reference sequence). CDR3 loop: CASSLGGLTYGYTF. The CDR3 nucleotides read TGTGCCAGCAGCTTAGGGGGACTGACCTATGGCTACACCTTC. Based on the CDR3 plus reference TRBV7-9 and TRBJ1-2, the full variable domain is DTGVSQNPRHKITKRGQNVTFRCDPISEHNRLYWYRQTLGQGPEFLTYFQNEAQLEKSRLLSDRFSAERPKGSFSTLEIQRTEQGDSAMYLCASSLGGLTYGYTFGSGTRLTVV.

As for this clone: Other DNA sequences in this sample translate to the same CDR3. The chain is built from TRBV9 and TRBJ2-7; possibly TRBD2 for D (7 bases). V lost 0 bases to trimming and J lost 4 bases, with 14 bases between them. The CDR3 spans 15 residues. Germline V gives CDR1 SGDLS, CDR2 YYNGEE. CDR3 in amino acids: CASSVATGRAYEQYF. DNA of the CDR3: TGTGCCAGCAGCGTAGCTACAGGGAGGGCATACGAGCAGTACTTC.

The genes are TRBV7-9 and TRBJ1-4; D is unresolved. CDR3 length: 16 residues. Germline CDR1 and CDR2: SEHNR and FQNEAQ (reference sequence). V gave up 1 base and J gave up 7 bases, with 16 bases separating them. CDR3 DNA sequence: TGTGCCAGCAGCTTAGTACCGCCGGGAGCTTTTGAAAAACTGTTTTTT. As protein: CASSLVPPGAFEKLFF.

V and J are TRBV30 and TRBJ1-3, with D unresolved. Germline CDR1 reads GTSNPN; CDR2 reads SVGIG (reference sequence). The CDR3 spans 14 residues. Trimming pared 2 bases from V and 1 base from J, leaving 9 bases between. CDR3 loop: CAWSSGRSGNTIYF. The CDR3 nucleotides read TGTGCCTGGAGTAGCGGCAGGTCTGGAAACACCATATATTTT.

This chain links TRBV7-2 with TRBJ2-7; 10 bases line up with TRBD1. The germline V gene has CDR1 SGHTA and CDR2 FQGNSA. With 0 bases clipped from V and 2 bases from J, the junction kept 10 bases outside the gene matches. The CDR3 length is 18 residues. CDR3 sequence reads: CASSLALGDRGSPYEQYF. DNA of the CDR3: TGTGCCAGCAGCTTAGCCCTCGGGGACAGGGGTTCGCCCTACGAGCAGTACTTC.

V is TRBV5-1 and J is TRBJ2-3; 10 nucleotides line up with TRBD1. The CDR3 spans 17 residues. Germline lookup yields CDR1 SGHRS and CDR2 YFSETQ. Trimming at V came to 6 bases and at J to 3 bases, leaving 13 bases not matched to a gene. The CDR3 sequence is CASNPDPLGQGTDTQYF. CDR3 nucleotide sequence: TGCGCCAGCAATCCCGATCCCCTGGGACAGGGGACAGATACGCAGTATTTT.